This T cell receptor beta chain was observed in a study of shared clonotypes between healthy human individuals. Findings and limits, study-wide: Clonotype sharing among the donors was expected to vary with sequencing depth.

Remarks on this clone: Its antigen is unknown. This may be a read error, as it is one base from a much larger clone. The same CDR3 is also encoded by other DNA sequences in this sample.

The CDR3 has 13 residues. The germline gives CDR1 MNHNS, CDR2 SASEGT. V lost 7 bases and J lost 2, with 11 bases in between. TCRdb's copy holds only in-frame clones and misses some; the assay was immunoSEQ multiplex PCR. This repertoire shows roughly 120,000 clones, about 63% found once; its top ten account for roughly 24%. The sequenced material came from memory CD8+ T cells sorted from blood. Subset given: CD45RO+ cells pooled with CCR7-negative TemRA cells. V usage is TRBV6-1 and J usage is TRBJ1-1, with D maybe TRBD1 (5 bases). This clonotype originated in a woman between 25 and 40 years old in good health. CDR3 residues: CASTQTENTEAFF. In nucleotides, the CDR3 is TGTGCCAGCACCCAGACAGAAAACACTGAAGCTTTCTTT.